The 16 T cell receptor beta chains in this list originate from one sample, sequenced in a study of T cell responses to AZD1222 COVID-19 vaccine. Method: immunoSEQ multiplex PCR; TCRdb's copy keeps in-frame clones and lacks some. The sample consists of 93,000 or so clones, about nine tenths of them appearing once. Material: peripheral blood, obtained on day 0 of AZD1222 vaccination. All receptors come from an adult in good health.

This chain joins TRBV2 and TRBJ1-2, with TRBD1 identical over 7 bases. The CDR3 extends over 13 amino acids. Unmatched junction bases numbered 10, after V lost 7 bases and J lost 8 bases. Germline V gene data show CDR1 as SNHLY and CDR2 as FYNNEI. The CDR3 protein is CASKQTTGAGYTF. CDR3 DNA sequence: TGTGCCAGCAAGCAGACAACAGGGGCGGGCTACACCTTC.

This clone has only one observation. CDR3 in DNA: TGTGCCAGTAGTCACCTCCTCGGACTCCCGCGGGGCTACACCTTC. Protein product: CASSHLLGLPRGYTF. The chain links TRBV19 to TRBJ1-2; D is unclear. Trimming shortened V by 5 bases and J by 8 bases, and 21 bases separated the two germline ends. CDR1 is LNHDA, CDR2 SQIVND, per germline (reference sequence). CDR3 size: 15 residues.

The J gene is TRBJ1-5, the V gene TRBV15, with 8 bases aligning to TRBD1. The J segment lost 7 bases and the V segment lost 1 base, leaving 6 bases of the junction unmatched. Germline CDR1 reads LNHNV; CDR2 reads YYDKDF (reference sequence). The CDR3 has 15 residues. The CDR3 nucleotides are TGTGCCACCAGCAGAGGTGGGACAGGAGGGCAGCCCCAGCATTTT. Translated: CATSRGGTGGQPQHF.

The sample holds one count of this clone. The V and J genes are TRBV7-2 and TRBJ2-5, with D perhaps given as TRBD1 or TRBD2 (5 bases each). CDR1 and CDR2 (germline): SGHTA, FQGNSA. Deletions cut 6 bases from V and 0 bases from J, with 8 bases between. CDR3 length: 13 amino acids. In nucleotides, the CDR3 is TGTGCCAGCAGTCGGGACCACCAAGAGACCCAGTACTTC. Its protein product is CASSRDHQETQYF.

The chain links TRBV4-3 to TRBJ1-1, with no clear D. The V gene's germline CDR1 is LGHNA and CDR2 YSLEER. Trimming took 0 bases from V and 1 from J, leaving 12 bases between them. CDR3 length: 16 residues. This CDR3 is CASSQDAMRPNTEAFF. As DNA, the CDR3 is TGCGCCAGCAGCCAAGATGCGATGAGGCCGAACACTGAAGCTTTCTTT.

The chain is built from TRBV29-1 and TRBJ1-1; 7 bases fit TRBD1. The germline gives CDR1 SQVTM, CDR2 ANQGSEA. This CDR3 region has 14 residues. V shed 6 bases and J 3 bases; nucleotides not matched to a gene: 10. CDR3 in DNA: TGCAGCGTCGCCCCCGGGACAGAGGACACTGAAGCTTTCTTT. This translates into CSVAPGTEDTEAFF.

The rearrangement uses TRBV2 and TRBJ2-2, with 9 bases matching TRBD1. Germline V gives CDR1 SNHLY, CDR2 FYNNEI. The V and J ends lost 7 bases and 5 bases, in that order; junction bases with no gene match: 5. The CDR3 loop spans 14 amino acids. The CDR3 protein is CASIGQGRTGELFF. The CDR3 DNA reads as TGTGCCAGCATCGGACAGGGGAGGACCGGGGAGCTGTTTTTT.

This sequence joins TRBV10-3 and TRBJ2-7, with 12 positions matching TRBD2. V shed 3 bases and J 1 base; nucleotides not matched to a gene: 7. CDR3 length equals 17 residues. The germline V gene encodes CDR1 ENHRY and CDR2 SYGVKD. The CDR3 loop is CAISESGTSGLSYEQYF. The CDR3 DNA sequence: TGTGCCATCAGTGAATCCGGGACTAGCGGGTTATCCTACGAGCAGTACTTC.

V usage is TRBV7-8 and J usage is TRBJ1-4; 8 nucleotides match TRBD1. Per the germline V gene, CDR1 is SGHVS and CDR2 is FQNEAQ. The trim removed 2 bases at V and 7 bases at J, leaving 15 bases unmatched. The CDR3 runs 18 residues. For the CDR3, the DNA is TGTGCCAGCAGCTTAAACGGACAGGGTACTTTTTCTTCTGAAAAACTGTTTTTT. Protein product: CASSLNGQGTFSSEKLFF.

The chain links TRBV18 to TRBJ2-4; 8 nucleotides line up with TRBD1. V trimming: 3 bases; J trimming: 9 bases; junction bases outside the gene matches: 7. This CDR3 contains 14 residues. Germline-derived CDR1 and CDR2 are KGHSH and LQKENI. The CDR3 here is CASSPLGQGGIQYF. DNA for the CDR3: TGTGCCAGCTCACCCTTAGGACAGGGAGGCATTCAGTACTTC.

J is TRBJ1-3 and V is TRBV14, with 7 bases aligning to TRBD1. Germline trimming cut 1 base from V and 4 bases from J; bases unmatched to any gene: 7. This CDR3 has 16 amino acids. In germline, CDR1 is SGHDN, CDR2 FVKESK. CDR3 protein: CASSQAGTAIGNTIYF. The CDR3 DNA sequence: TGTGCCAGCAGCCAAGCCGGGACAGCGATAGGAAACACCATATATTTT.

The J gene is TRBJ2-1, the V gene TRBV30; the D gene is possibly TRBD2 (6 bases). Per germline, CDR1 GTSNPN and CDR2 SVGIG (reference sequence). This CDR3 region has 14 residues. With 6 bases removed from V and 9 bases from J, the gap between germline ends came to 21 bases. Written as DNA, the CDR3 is TGTGCCTGTAAAGGGAGACTAGTCCCGTCTGAGCAGTTCTTC. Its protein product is CACKGRLVPSEQFF.

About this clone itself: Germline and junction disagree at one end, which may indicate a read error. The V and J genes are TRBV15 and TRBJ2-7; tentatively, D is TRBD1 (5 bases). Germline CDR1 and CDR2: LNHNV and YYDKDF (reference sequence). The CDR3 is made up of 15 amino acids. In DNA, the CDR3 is TGTGCCACCAGCGGAGACAGAACGAGCTCCTACGAGCAGTACTTC. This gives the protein CATSGDRTSSYEQYF.

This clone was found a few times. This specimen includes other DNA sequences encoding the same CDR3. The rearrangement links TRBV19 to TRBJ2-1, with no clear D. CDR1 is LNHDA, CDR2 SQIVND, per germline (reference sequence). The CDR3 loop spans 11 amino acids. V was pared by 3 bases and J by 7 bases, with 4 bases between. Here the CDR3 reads CASSIRNEQFF. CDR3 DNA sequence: TGTGCCAGTAGTATCAGGAATGAGCAGTTCTTC.

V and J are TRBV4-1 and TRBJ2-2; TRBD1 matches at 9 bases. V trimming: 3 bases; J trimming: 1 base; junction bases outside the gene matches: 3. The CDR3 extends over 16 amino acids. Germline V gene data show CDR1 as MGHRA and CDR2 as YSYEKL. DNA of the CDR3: TGCGCCAGCAGCCATGGGACAGGGCGGAACACCGGGGAGCTGTTTTTT. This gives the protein CASSHGTGRNTGELFF.

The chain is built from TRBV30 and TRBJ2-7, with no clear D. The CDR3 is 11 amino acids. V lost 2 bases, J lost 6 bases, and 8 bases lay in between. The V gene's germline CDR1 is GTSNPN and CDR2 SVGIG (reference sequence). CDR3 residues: CAWSNSAEQYF. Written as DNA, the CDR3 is TGTGCCTGGAGTAACAGTGCCGAGCAGTACTTC.